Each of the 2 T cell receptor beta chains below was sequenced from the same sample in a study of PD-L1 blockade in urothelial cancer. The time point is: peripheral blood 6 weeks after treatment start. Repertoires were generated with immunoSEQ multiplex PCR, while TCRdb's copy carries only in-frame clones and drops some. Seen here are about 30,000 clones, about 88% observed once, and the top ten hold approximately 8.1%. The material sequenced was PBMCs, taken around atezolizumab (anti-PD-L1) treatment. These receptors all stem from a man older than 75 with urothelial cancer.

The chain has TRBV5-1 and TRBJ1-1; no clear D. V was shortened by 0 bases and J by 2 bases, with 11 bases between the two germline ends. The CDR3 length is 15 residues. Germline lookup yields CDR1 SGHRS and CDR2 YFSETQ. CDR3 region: CASSLVDGKNTEAFF. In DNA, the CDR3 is TGCGCCAGCAGCTTGGTCGACGGGAAAAACACTGAAGCTTTCTTT.

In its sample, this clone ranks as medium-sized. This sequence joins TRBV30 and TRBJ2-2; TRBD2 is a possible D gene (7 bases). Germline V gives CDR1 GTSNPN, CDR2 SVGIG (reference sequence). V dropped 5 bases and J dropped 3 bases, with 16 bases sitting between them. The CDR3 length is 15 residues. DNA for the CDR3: TGTGCCTGGTCAAACAGGGAGGGGGACACCGGGGAGCTGTTTTTT. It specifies CAWSNREGDTGELFF.